This record concerns one T cell receptor (beta chain) sequence. The germline CDR1 and CDR2 sequences are SQVTM and ANQGSEA. V was clipped by 5 bases and J by 7 bases; unmatched bases: 13. The CDR3 contains 15 residues. This record comes from a study of blood T cell repertoires in COVID-19. Study context: PBMCs, B-cell-depleted T cells, or T cells were the source of the cDNA or gDNA that made up the material.

Data came from immunoSEQ multiplex PCR; TCRdb stores just in-frame clones and leaves some out. The table includes over 70,000 clones, around three quarters detected once. This receptor was obtained from a woman in her 70s with acute or convalescent COVID-19. Input material: peripheral blood. V and J are TRBV29-1 and TRBJ2-1; 8 nucleotides line up with TRBD2. This CDR3 reads CSVRLSGGHTNEQFF. The CDR3 nucleotides are TGCAGCGTTAGACTCAGCGGGGGCCATACTAATGAGCAGTTCTTC.